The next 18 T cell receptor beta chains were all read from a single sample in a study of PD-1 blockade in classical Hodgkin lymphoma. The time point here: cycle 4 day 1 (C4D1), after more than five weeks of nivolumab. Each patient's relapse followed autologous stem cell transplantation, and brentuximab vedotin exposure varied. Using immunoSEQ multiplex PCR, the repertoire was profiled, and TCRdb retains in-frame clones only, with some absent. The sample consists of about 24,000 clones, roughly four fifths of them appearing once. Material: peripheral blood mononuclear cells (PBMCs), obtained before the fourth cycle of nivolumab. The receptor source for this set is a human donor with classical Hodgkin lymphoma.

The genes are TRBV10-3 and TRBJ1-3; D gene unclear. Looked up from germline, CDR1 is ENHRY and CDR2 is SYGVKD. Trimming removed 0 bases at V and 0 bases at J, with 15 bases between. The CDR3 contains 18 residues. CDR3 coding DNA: TGTGCCATCAGTGAGTCAAGGCCCTCGAGCTTCTCTGGAAACACCATATATTTT. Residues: CAISESRPSSFSGNTIYF.

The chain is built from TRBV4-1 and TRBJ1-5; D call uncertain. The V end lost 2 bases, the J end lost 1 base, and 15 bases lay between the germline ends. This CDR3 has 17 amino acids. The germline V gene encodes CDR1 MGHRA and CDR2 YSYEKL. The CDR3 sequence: CASSQSEDQDSNQPQHF. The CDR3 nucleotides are TGCGCCAGCAGCCAATCGGAGGACCAGGACAGCAATCAGCCCCAGCATTTT.

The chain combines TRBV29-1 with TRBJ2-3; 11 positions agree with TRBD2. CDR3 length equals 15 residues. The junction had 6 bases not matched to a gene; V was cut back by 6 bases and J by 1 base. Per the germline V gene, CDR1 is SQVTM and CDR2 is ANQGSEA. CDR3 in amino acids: CSVKGGLAGTDTQYF. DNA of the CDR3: TGCAGCGTGAAAGGGGGACTAGCGGGCACAGATACGCAGTATTTT.

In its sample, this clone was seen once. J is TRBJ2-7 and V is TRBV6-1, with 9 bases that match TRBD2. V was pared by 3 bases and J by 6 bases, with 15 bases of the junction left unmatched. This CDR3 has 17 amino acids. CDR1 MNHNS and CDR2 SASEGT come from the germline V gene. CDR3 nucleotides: TGTGCCAGCAGTGACGGCTCGTCACTAGCGGGCCGGGGCGAGCAGTACTTC. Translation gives CASSDGSSLAGRGEQYF.

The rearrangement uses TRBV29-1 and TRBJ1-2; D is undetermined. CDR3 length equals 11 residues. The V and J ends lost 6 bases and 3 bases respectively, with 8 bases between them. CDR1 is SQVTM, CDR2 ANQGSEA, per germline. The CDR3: CSVREYYGYTF. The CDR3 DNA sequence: TGCAGCGTGAGGGAGTACTATGGCTACACCTTC.

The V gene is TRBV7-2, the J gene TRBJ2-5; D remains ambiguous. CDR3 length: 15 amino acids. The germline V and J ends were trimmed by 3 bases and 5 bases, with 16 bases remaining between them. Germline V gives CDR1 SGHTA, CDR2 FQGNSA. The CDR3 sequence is CASSLRTPGRETQYF. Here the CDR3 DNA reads TGTGCCAGCAGCTTGCGAACCCCGGGTCGGGAGACCCAGTACTTC.

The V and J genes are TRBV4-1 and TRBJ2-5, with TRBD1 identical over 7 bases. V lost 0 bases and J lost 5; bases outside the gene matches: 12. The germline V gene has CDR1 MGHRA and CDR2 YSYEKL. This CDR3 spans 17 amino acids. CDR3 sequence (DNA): TGCGCCAGCAGCCAAGAGACCCTGACAGGGATGAAGGAGACCCAGTACTTC. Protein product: CASSQETLTGMKETQYF.

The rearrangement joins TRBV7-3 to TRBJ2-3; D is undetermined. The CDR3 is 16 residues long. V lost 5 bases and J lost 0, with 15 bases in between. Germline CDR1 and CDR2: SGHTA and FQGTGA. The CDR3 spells CASSQIGGSSTDTQYF. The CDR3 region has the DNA TGTGCCAGCAGCCAAATCGGCGGATCTAGCACAGATACGCAGTATTTT.

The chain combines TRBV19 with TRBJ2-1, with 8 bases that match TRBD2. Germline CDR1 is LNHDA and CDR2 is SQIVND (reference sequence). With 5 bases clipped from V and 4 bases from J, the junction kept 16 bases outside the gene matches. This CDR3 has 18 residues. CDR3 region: CASSGLLGLVFGYNEQFF. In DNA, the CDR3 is TGTGCCAGTAGTGGACTCCTGGGACTAGTCTTTGGTTACAATGAGCAGTTCTTC.

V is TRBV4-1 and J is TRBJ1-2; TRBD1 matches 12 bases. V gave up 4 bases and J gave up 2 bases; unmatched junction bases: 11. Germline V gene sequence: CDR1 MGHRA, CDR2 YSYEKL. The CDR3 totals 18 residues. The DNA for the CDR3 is TGCGCCAGCAGCCCCACCCCGGGACAGGGGGCATCGAACTATGGCTACACCTTC. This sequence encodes CASSPTPGQGASNYGYTF.

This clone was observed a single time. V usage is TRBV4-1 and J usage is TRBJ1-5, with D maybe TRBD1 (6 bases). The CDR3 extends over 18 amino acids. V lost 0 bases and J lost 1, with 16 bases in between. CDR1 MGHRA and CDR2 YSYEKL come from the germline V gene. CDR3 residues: CASSQDFRWGQSNQPQHF. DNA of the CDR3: TGCGCCAGCAGCCAAGATTTCAGATGGGGGCAAAGCAATCAGCCCCAGCATTTT.

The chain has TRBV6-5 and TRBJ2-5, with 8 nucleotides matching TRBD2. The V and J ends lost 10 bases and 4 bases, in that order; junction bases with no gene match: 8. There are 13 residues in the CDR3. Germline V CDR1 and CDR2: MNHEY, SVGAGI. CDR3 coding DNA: TGTGCCACCTCACCCAGCGGGGGAGAGACCCAGTACTTC. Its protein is CATSPSGGETQYF.

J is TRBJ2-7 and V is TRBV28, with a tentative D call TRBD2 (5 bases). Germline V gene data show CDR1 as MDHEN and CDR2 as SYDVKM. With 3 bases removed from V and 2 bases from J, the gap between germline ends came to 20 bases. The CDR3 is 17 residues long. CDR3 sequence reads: CASSFLLGGRPTYEQYF. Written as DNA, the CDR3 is TGTGCCAGCAGTTTCCTTCTTGGCGGGCGCCCCACCTACGAGCAGTACTTC.

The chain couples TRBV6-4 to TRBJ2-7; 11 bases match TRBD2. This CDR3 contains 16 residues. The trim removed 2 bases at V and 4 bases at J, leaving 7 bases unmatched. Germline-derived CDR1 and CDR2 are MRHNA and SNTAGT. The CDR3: CASSDEASSGRYEQYF. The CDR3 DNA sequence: TGTGCCAGCAGTGACGAAGCGTCTAGCGGGAGGTACGAGCAGTACTTC.

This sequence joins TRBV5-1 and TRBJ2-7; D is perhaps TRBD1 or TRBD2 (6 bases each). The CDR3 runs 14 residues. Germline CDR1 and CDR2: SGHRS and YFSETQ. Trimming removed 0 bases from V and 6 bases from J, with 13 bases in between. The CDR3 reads CASSLDSGASEQYF. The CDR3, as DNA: TGCGCCAGCAGCTTGGATTCGGGGGCGAGCGAGCAGTACTTC.

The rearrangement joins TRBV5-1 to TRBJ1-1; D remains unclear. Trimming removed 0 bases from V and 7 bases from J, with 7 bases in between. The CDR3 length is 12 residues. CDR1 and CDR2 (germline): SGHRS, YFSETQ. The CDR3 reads CASSLDSVEAFF. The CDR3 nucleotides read TGCGCCAGCAGCTTGGACAGCGTTGAAGCTTTCTTT.

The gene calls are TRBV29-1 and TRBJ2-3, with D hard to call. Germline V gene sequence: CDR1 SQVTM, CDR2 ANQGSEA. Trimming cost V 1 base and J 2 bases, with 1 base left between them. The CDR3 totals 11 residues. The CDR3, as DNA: TGCAGCGTTGAAGTCACAGATACGCAGTATTTT. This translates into CSVEVTDTQYF.

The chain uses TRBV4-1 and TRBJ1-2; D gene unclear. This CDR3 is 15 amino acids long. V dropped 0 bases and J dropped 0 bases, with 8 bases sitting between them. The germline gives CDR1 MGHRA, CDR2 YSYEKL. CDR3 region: CASSQEPRANYGYTF. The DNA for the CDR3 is TGCGCCAGCAGCCAAGAACCCAGAGCTAACTATGGCTACACCTTC.